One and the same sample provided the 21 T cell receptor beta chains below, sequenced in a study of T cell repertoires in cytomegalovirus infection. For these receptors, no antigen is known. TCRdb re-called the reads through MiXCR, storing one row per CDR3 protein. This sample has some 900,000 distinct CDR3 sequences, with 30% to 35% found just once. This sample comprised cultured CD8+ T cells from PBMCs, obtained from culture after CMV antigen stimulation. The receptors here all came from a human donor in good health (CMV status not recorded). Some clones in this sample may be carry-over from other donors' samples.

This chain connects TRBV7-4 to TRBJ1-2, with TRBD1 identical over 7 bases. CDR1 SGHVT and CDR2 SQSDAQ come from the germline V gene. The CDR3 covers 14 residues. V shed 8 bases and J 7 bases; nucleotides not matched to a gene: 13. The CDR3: CASGTTGEGSGYTF. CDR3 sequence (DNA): TGTGCCAGCGGAACCACAGGGGAGGGTAGTGGCTACACCTTC.

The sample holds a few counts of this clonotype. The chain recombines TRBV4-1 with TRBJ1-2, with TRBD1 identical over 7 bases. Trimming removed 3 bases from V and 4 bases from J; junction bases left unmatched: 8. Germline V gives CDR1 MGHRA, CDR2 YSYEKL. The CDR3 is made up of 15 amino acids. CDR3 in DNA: TGCGCCAGCAGCCATACCGGGACAGACCTCTATGGCTACACCTTC. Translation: CASSHTGTDLYGYTF.

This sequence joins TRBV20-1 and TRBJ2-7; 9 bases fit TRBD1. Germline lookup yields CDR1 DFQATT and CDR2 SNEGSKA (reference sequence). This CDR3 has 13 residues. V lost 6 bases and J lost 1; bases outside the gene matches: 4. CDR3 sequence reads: CSAETGGSYEQYF. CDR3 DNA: TGCAGTGCGGAGACAGGGGGGTCCTACGAGCAGTACTTC.

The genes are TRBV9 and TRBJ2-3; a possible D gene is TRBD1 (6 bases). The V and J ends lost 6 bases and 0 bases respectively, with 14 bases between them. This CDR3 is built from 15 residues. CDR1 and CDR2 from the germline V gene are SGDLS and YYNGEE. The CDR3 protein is CASTPQDSSTDTQYF. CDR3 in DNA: TGTGCCAGCACCCCCCAGGACAGTAGCACAGATACGCAGTATTTT.

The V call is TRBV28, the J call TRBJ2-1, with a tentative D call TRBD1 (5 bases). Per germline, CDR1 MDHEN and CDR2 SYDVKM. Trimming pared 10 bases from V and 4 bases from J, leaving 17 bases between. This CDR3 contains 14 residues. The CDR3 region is CATSLETAYNEQFF. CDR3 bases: TGTGCCACGTCGTTAGAGACAGCGTACAATGAGCAGTTCTTC.

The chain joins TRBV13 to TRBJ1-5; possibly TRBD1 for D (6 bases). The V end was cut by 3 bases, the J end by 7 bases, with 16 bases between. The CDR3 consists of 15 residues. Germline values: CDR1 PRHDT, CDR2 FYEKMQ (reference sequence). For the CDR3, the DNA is TGTGCCAGCAGCTTCGGGAGGGGGTTAGGCCAGCCCCAGCATTTT. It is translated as CASSFGRGLGQPQHF. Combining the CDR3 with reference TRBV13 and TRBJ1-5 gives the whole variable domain AAGVIQSPRHLIKEKRETATLKCYPIPRHDTVYWYQQGPGQDPQFLISFYEKMQSDKGSIPDRFSAQQFSDYHSELNMSSLELGDSALYFCASSFGRGLGQPQHFGDGTRLSIL.

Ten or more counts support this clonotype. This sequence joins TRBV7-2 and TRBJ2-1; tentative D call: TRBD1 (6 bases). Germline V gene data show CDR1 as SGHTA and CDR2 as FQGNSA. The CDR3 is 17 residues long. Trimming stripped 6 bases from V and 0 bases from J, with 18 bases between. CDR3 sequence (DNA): TGTGCCAGCAGTTCGACCGGGACATTGAGCTCCTACAATGAGCAGTTCTTC. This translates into CASSSTGTLSSYNEQFF.

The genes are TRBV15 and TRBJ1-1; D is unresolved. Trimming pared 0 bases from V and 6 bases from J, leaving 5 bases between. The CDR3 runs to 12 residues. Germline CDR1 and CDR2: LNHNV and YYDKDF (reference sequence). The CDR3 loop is CATSRDGPEAFF. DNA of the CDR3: TGTGCCACCAGCAGAGACGGGCCTGAAGCTTTCTTT.

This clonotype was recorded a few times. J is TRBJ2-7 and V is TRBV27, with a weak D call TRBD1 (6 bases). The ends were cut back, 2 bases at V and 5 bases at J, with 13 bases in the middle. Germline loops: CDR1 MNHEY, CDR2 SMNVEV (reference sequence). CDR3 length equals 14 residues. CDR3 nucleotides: TGTGCCAGCAGTTTAGGGCAGGGGTTGAACGAGCAGTACTTC. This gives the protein CASSLGQGLNEQYF.

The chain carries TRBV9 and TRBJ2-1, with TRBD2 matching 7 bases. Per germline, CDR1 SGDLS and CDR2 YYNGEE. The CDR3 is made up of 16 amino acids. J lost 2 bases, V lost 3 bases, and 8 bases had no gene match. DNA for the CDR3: TGTGCCAGCAGCGGAGTCTCGGGACTACCCTACAATGAGCAGTTCTTC. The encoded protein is CASSGVSGLPYNEQFF.

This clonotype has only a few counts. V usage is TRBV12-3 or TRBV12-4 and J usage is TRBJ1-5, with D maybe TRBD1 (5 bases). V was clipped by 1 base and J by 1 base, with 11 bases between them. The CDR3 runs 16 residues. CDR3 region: CASSLGRAGSNQPQHF. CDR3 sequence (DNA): TGTGCCAGCAGTTTAGGCAGGGCTGGGAGCAATCAGCCCCAGCATTTT.

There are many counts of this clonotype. CDR3 sequence: CASSEFWGGDLNNEQFF. CDR3 nucleotides: TGTGCCAGCAGTGAATTTTGGGGGGGGGACTTAAACAATGAGCAGTTCTTC. This chain uses TRBV6-1 with TRBJ2-1, with 7 bases identical to TRBD2. The length of the CDR3 is 17 residues. CDR1 is MNHNS and CDR2 is SASEGT in the germline V gene. With V trimmed by 2 bases and J by 5 bases, 12 bases remained unmatched.

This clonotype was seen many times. The CDR3 spells CASSSTRGVMIGYTF. The CDR3 DNA sequence: TGTGCCAGCAGCTCAACGCGGGGGGTAATGATCGGCTACACCTTC. This chain joins TRBV7-8 and TRBJ1-2, with D maybe TRBD1 (5 bases). V lost 4 bases and J 8 bases, leaving 20 bases between the germline ends. Germline-derived CDR1 and CDR2 are SGHVS and FQNEAQ. The CDR3 is 15 amino acids.

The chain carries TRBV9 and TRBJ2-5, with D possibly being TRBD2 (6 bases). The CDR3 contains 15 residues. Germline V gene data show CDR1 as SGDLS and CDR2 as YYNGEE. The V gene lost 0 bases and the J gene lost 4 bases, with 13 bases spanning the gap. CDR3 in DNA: TGTGCCAGCAGCGTAGGGGGAGGATTTAGAGAGACCCAGTACTTC. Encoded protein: CASSVGGGFRETQYF.

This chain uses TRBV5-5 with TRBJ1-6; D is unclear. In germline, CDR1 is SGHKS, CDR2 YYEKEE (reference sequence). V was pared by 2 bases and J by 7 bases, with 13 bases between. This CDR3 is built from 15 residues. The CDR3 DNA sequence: TGTGCCAGCAGCTTTGGACGAGACCCGAATTCACCCCTCCACTTT. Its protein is CASSFGRDPNSPLHF.

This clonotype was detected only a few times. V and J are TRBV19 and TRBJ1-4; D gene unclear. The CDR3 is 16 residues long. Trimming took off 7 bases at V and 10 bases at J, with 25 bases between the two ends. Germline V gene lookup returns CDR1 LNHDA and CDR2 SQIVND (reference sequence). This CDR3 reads CASTPRWASQTSKLFF. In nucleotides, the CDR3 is TGTGCCAGTACTCCCCGGTGGGCATCCCAAACTTCAAAACTGTTTTTT. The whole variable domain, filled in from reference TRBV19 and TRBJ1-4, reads DGGITQSPKYLFRKEGQNVTLSCEQNLNHDAMYWYRQDPGQGLRLIYYSQIVNDFQKGDIAEGYSVSREKKESFPLTVTSAQKNPTAFYLCASTPRWASQTSKLFFGSGTQLSVL.

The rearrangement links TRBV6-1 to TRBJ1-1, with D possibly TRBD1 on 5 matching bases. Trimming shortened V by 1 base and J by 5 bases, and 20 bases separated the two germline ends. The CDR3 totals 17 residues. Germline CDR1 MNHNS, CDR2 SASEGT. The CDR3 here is CASSEGYVQGFVTEAFF. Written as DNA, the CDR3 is TGTGCCAGCAGTGAAGGCTATGTGCAGGGTTTTGTTACTGAAGCTTTCTTT.

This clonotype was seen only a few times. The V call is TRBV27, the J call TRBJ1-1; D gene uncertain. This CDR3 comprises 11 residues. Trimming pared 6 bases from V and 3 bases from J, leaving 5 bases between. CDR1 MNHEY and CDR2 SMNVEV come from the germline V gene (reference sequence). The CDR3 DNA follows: TGTGCCAGCAGGACGGACACTGAAGCTTTCTTT. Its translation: CASRTDTEAFF.

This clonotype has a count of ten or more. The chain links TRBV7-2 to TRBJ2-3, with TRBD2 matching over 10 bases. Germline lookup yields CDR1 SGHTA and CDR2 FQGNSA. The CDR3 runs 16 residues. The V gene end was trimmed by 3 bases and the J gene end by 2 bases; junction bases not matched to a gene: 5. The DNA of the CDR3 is TGTGCCAGCAGCTTGTTACTAGCGGGACACACAGATACGCAGTATTTT. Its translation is CASSLLLAGHTDTQYF.

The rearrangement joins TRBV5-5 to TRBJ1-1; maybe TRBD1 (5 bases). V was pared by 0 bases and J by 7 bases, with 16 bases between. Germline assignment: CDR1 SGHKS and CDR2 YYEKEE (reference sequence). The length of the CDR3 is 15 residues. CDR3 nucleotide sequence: TGTGCCAGCAGCTTGGGTGGGGGGGATGGCGGTGAAGCTTTCTTT. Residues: CASSLGGGDGGEAFF.

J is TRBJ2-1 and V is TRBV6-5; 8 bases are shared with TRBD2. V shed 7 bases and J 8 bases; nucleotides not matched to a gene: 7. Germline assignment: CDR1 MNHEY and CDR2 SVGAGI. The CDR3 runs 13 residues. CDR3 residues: CASTGTRGDEQFF. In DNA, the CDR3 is TGTGCCAGCACCGGGACTAGGGGGGATGAGCAGTTCTTC.